Listed below are T cell receptor beta chains from one sample, sequenced in a study of T cells in Graves' hyperthyroidism and ophthalmopathy. TCRdb re-analysed the multiplex PCR reads in MiXCR, keeping a single row per CDR3 protein. Among about 37,000 distinct CDR3 sequences, around half were seen once, and the ten largest hold roughly 16%. Sequenced material: blood. The receptors stem from a man in his forties with Graves' ophthalmopathy. CDR3s include the opening cysteine and the closing phenylalanine or tryptophan. Fields, in order: D gene, J gene, V gene, CDR3 length, clone size, CDR3 DNA, CDR3 protein. D genes are given only for firm matches. Part of the rows lack a size; the others show once, few, many or a class for expanded clones.

TRBD1,TRBJ1-1,TRBV7-9,15,NA,TGTGCCAGCAGCACCCGACAGGGCAGAGGCACTGAAGCTTTCTTT,CASSTRQGRGTEAFF
NA,TRBJ2-1,TRBV7-9,14,many,TGTGCCAGCACCCGGGGAGTAGGTTGGAATGAGCAGTTCTTC,CASTRGVGWNEQFF
TRBD1,TRBJ2-3,TRBV5-4,15,many,TGTGCCAGCAGCCCAGGACAGGGGTACGCAGATACGCAGTATTTT,CASSPGQGYADTQYF
TRBD1,TRBJ2-5,TRBV20-1,15,NA,TGCAGTGCTAGAGATACACAGGGGGTTTCAGAGACCCAGTACTTC,CSARDTQGVSETQYF
NA,TRBJ1-6,TRBV19,13,medium-sized,TGTGCCAGTAGTATCAAACAGGGTTTTCCCCTCCACTTT,CASSIKQGFPLHF
NA,TRBJ1-5,TRBV2,14,NA,TGTGCCAGCAGTGGGGACTATAACAATGAGCCCCAGCATTTT,CASSGDYNNEPQHF
NA,TRBJ2-3,TRBV6-5,16,NA,TGTGCCAGCAGTTACTGTTCGGCAGGGGGGTCGGATTCGCAGTATTTT,CASSYCSAGGSDSQYF
NA,TRBJ1-5,TRBV7-2,9,NA,TGTGCCAGCAGCTTAGGCCAGCATTTT,CASSLGQHF
NA,TRBJ2-2,TRBV11-2,15,NA,TGTGCCAGCGGCATGACCTGGGAACAGACCGGGGAGCTGTTTTTT,CASGMTWEQTGELFF
NA,TRBJ2-2,TRBV5-5,11,NA,TGTGCCAGCAGCTTGGACGGGGAGCTGTTTTTT,CASSLDGELFF
NA,TRBJ2-2,TRBV12-3/TRBV12-4,12,NA,TGTGCCAGCAGTAGCGACACCGGGGAGCTGTTTTTT,CASSSDTGELFF
TRBD1,TRBJ1-5,TRBV28,15,many,TGTGCCAGCAACCGAGGGGGCAATAGCAATCAGCCCCAGCATTTT,CASNRGGNSNQPQHF
TRBD1,TRBJ2-3,TRBV24-1,13,medium-sized,TGTGCCACCAGGGGACAGGGTTCAGATACGCAGTATTTT,CATRGQGSDTQYF
NA,TRBJ2-3,TRBV15,13,NA,TGTGCCACCAGCAGTCGACAGGCGGATACGCAGTATTTT,CATSSRQADTQYF
TRBD1,TRBJ1-1,TRBV12-3/TRBV12-4,13,NA,TGTGCCAGCAGCCTGGGACAGATCACTGAAGCTTTCTTT,CASSLGQITEAFF
TRBD1,TRBJ2-7,TRBV24-1,14,many,TGTGCCACCAGTGATGCGGCCGGGACAGCCGAGCAGTACTTC,CATSDAAGTAEQYF
NA,TRBJ1-1,TRBV20-1,13,once,TGCAGTGCAAACCGGGGGCGGGCCACTGAAGCTTTCTTT,CSANRGRATEAFF
NA,TRBJ1-6,TRBV20-1,14,NA,TGCAGTGCTACAGGGCGGCTGTATAATTCACCCCTCCACTTT,CSATGRLYNSPLHF
TRBD2,TRBJ2-1,TRBV9,16,NA,TGTGCCAGCAGCGCCCGACTAGCGGGGGGCGATAATGAGCAGTTCTTC,CASSARLAGGDNEQFF
NA,TRBJ2-2,TRBV2,15,many,TGTGCCAGCAGTGAAGCGGTGGAGGGAACCGGGGAGCTGTTTTTT,CASSEAVEGTGELFF
TRBD2,TRBJ2-7,TRBV20-1,13,NA,TGCAGGCCTAGGACTAGCGGCAGGAACGAGCAGTACTTC,CRPRTSGRNEQYF
TRBD1,TRBJ2-1,TRBV20-1,15,many,TGCAGTGCTAGAGAGAGACAGGGTCGAAACAATGAGCAGTTCTTC,CSARERQGRNNEQFF